This T cell receptor beta chain was identified in a study of T cell responses to AZD1222 COVID-19 vaccine (dated by TCRdb to about 2021). Regarding the complete study: A total of under 250 trial participants underwent TCR sequencing, of whom some 200 had received two doses of AZD1222 and 26 had received two doses of the MenACWY control vaccine. Trial participants were enrolled into age subgroups of 18-55, 56-69 and 70-plus years, which contained around 150, 28 and 57 TCR-sequenced participants, respectively.

The CDR3 regions of human TCRbeta chains were analyzed by immunosequencing. The source study handled its data this way. Repertoire TCRs were matched against a reference library of SARS-CoV-2-specific TCRs generated with the MIRA antigen-specificity platform. Breadth was defined as the fraction of unique TCRs that were SARS-CoV-2-associated, and depth was defined as the fraction of total T cells that were SARS-CoV-2-associated. Using the MIRA data, each spike-specific TCR was assigned both to the spike region to which the TCR was reactive and to a CD4 or CD8 class. Log10-transformed breadth and depth values were compared by one-way ANOVA with Sidak's multiple comparisons tests. TCRdb mirrors the immuneACCESS table, restricted to in-frame sequences. Some clones are absent from its copies; in checked studies, under half trace to an unresolved V gene, and the reason for the others is unknown. Clone size and the V and J calls come from that table; the DNA yielded D and trimming. The sample records 70,000 or so clones, under 90% of which are singletons. Approximately 5.9% of the sample is taken by the ten largest.

The full study reports these points: Most participants were white British and females outnumbered males, and the authors suggested that clonal diversity may have been underestimated. After two AZD1222 doses, both the breadth and the depth of spike-specific TCRs were significantly higher than at day 0 and than in MenACWY recipients. Conclusions about previously exposed vaccinees were limited because only a handful of AZD1222 recipients were SARS-CoV-2 seropositive at baseline. The 56-69-year group was small, and its depth increase did not reach significance, likely because of low power. Epitopes outside the regions mutated in the B.1.351 and B.1.1.7 variants were reportedly recognized by nearly half of the unique spike-specific TCRs. Because no day 14 peak-response samples were available, repertoires were characterized only after the peak T cell response. CD4 TCRs associated with the vaccine covered the entire spike protein, and the dominant responses were in regions 160-218 and 743-854.

This specimen's time point label, interpreted: about 28 days (+/-7) after the second vaccine dose. Because spike-specific TCR depth and breadth did not differ between the two schedules, AZD1222 recipients who got a second dose at roughly 4 weeks were pooled with those who got a second dose at roughly 12 weeks. Samples from vaccinated people were obtained from the UK trials COV001 and COV002, which included a single-blind randomized controlled phase 2/3 trial of AZD1222 (ChAdOx1 nCoV-19) in healthy adults. Trial participant PBMC samples were collected at day 0 and day 28 after the second dose for TCRbeta chain sequencing. On this clone: It lacks a known antigen. The sample holds no much larger clone one base away, and base qualities are not on file.

V loses 3 bases, J loses 0 bases, and the germline ends lie 15 bases apart. From cysteine to phenylalanine, the CDR3 is 18 amino acids long. This entry keeps only the CDR3 DNA: 54 bases, framed from base 1. The rearranged segments are TRBV23-1 and TRBJ2-6, with a weak D call of TRBD2 (6 bases match). TRBV23-1 qualifies as an ORF whose function is uncertain. The source was peripheral blood, collected 28 days after the second AZD1222 dose. The receptor was isolated from an adult who received the AZD1222 COVID-19 vaccine. The DNA sequence follows: TGCGCCAGCAGTCACTCGGGACTCATTCTCTCTGGGGCCAACGTCCTGACTTTC. It codes for CASSHSGLILSGANVLTF.